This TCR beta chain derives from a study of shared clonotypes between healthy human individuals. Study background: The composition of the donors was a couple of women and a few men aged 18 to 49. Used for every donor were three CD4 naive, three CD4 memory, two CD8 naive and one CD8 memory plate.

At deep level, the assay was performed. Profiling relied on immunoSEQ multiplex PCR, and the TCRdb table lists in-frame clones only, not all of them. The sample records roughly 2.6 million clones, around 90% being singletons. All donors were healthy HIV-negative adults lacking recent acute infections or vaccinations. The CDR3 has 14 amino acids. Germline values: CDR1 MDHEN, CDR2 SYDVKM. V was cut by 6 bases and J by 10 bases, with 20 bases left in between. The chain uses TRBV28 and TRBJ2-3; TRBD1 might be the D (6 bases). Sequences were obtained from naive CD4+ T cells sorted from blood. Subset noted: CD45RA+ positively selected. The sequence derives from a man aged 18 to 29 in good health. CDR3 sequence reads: CASSLSGHREAQYF. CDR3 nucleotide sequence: TGTGCCAGCAGCCTCTCGGGACACAGAGAAGCGCAGTATTTT. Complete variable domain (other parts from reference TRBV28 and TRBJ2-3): DVKVTQSSRYLVKRTGEKVFLECVQDMDHENMFWYRQDPGLGLRLIYFSYDVKMKEKGDIPEGYSVSREKKERFSLILESASTNQTSMYLCASSLSGHREAQYFGPGTRLTVL.